This record looks at one T cell receptor beta chain sequence and its context. Participants' reported clinical history set cohort assignment. Cohort 3 recovery required two negative PCRs, clearance, or symptom resolution. Original processing methods: Amplification from reference gene primers served as the basis for estimated nucleated cell counts. Generated by immunoSEQ multiplex PCR, the TCRdb table keeps only in-frame clones and is missing some. Clone size and V and J calls were adopted from that table, with D and trimming inferred from the DNA. The table shows 250,000 to 350,000 clones, with approximately 92% occurring only once. This entry comes from a study of blood T cell repertoires in COVID-19. Study-level information: The samples span acute and convalescent COVID-19 from the United States, Italy and Spain.

The V gene's germline CDR1 is MDHEN and CDR2 SYDVKM. The CDR3 is 13 amino acids. Deletions cut 6 bases from V and 2 bases from J, with 10 bases between. This receptor was obtained from a woman aged 25-40 years who had recovered from COVID-19. The V call is TRBV28, the J call TRBJ1-2; no reliable D call. The sample comprised PBMCs or T cells enriched from blood (not recorded which). DNA of the CDR3: TGTGCCAGCAGACAGCCCTTAAACTATGGCTACACCTTC. Protein sequence: CASRQPLNYGYTF.